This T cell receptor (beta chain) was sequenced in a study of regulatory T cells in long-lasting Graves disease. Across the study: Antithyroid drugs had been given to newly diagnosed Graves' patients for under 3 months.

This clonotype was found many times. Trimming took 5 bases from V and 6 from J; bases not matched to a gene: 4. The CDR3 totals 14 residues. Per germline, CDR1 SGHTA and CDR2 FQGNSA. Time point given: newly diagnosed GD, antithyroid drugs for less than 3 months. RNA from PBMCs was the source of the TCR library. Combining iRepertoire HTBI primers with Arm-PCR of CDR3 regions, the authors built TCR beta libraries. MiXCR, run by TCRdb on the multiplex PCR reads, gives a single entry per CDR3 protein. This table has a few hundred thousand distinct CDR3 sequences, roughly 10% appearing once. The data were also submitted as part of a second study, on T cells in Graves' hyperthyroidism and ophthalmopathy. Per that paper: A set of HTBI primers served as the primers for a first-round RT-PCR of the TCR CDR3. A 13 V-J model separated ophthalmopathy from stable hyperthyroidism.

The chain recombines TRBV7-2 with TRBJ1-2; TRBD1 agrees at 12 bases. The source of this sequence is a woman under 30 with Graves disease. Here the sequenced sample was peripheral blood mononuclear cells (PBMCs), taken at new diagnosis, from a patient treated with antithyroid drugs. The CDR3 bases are TGTGCCAGCAGCACGGGACAGGGGGCACATGGCTACACCTTC. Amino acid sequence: CASSTGQGAHGYTF.